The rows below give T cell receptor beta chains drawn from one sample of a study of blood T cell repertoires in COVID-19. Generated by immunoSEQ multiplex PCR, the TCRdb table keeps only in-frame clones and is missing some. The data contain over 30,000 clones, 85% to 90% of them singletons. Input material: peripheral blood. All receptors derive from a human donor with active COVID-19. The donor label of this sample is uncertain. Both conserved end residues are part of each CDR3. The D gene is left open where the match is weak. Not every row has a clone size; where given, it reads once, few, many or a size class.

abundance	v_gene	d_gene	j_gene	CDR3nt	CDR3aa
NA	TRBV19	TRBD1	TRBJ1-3	TGTGCCAGTAGGGCAGGACAGGGGGCTAACACCATATATTTT	CASRAGQGANTIYF
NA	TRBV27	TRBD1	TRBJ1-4	TGTGCCAGCGGGGCGCCGAGGGGACAGGGAAAGGAAAAACTGTTTTTT	CASGAPRGQGKEKLFF
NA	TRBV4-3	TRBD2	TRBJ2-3	TGCGCCAGCAGCCAAGTGCTAGCGGGTACAGATACGCAGTATTTT	CASSQVLAGTDTQYF
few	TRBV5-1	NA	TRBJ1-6	TGCGCCAGCAGCCAGGGACTGACTGGGACTTCACCCCTCCACTTT	CASSQGLTGTSPLHF
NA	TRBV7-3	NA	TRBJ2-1	TGTGCCAGCAGCGTGGGCCCGGGGGTTGAGCAGTTCTTC	CASSVGPGVEQFF
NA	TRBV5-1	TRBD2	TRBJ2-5	TGCGCCAGCAGCTTGGAAGCGGGGGTTCCAGAGACCCAGTACTTC	CASSLEAGVPETQYF
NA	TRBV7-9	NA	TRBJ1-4	TGTGCCAGCAGCTTAGCCGCCGGAGCTAATGAAAAACTGTTTTTT	CASSLAAGANEKLFF
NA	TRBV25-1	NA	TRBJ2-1	TGTGCCAGCGCTGACAGGTTACGCGGCAATGAGCAGTTCTTC	CASADRLRGNEQFF
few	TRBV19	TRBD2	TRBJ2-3	TGTGCCAGTAGGGCGGGGGGGCCGGTGTCAGATACGCAGTATTTT	CASRAGGPVSDTQYF
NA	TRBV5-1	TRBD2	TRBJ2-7	TGCGCCAGCAGCTTTGACGGCGGGGGATACTACGAGCAGTACTTC	CASSFDGGGYYEQYF
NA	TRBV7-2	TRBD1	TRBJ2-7	TGTGCCAGCAGCTTAGTCCCTATCGGGGACAGGGGGCTCGAGCAGTACTTC	CASSLVPIGDRGLEQYF
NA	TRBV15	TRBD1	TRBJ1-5	TGTGCCACCAGCACCCAACAGGGGGCAAGGCAGCCCCAGCATTTT	CATSTQQGARQPQHF
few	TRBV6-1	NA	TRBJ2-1	TGTGCCAGCAGTGACCCCTATCAGGGGTTTACTGGCAATGAGCAGTTCTTC	CASSDPYQGFTGNEQFF
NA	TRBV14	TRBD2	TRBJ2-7	TGTGCCAGCAGCCACCTTAGTAGCGGGGGGAACTACGAGCAGTACTTC	CASSHLSSGGNYEQYF
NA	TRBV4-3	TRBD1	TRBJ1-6	TGCGCCAGCAGCCAAGATCGCGTATCTGGGACAGGGTTTACACCCCTCCACTTT	CASSQDRVSGTGFTPLHF
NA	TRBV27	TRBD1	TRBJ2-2	TGTGCCAGCAGTTTAAACCCCACAGGGGTGGGCGGGGAGCTGTTTTTT	CASSLNPTGVGGELFF
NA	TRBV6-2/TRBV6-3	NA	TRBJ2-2	TGTGCCAGCAGTTATACGCAGGTGAACACCGGGGAGCTGTTTTTT	CASSYTQVNTGELFF
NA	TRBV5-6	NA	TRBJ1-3	TGTGCCAGCAGCTTGCGGGAGGGGGGCCCTGGAAACACCATATATTTT	CASSLREGGPGNTIYF
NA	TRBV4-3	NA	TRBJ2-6	TGCGCCAGCAGCCAGGCTCATACTAGTTCTGGGGCCAACGTCCTGACTTTC	CASSQAHTSSGANVLTF
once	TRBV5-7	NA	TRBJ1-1	TGTGCCAGCAGCTCCCCGGGCCCGGGGGGCACTGAAGCTTTCTTT	CASSSPGPGGTEAFF
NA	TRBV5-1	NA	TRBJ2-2	TGCGCCAGCAGGGAGGAGGGGGAGCTGTTTTTT	CASREEGELFF
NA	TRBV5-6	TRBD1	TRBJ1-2	TGTGCCAGCAGCTTGGTGACAGGGCTAAACTATGGCTACACCTTC	CASSLVTGLNYGYTF
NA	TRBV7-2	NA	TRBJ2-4	TGTGCCAGCAGCTTATACGGTCCACGGACTCGAAAAAACATTCAGTACTTC	CASSLYGPRTRKNIQYF
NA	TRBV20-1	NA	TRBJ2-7	TGCAGTGCTAGTTTGAGGGGGGGCACCGCGCCCGAGCAGTACTTC	CSASLRGGTAPEQYF
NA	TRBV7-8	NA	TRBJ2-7	TGTGCCAGCAGCACAGCGGTCCGGGGCGAGCAGTACTTC	CASSTAVRGEQYF
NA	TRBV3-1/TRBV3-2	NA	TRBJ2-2	TGTGCCAGCAGCCAAGAACCTGGTCTAGCCGAGAACACCGGGGAGCTGTTTTTT	CASSQEPGLAENTGELFF
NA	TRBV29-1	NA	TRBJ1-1	TGCAGCGTTGAAAACGCAGTCCTCCGCACTGAAGCTTTCTTT	CSVENAVLRTEAFF